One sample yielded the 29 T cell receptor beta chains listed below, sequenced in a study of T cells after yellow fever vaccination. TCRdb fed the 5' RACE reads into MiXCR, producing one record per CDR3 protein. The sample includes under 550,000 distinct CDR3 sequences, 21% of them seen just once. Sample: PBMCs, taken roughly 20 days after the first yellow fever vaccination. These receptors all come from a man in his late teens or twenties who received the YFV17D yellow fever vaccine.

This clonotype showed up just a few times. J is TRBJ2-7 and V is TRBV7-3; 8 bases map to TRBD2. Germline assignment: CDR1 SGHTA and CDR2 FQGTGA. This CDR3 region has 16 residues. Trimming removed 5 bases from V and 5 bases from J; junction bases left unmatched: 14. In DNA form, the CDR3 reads TGTGCCAGCAGCACCGGGTCGGCGGGGGGTATAGACGAGCAGTACTTC. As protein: CASSTGSAGGIDEQYF.

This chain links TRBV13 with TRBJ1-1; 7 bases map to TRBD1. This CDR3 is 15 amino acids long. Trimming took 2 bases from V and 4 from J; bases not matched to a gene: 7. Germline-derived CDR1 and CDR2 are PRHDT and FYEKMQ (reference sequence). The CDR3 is CASSLWGRGGTEAFF. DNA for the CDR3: TGTGCCAGCAGCTTATGGGGCAGGGGGGGCACTGAAGCTTTCTTT.

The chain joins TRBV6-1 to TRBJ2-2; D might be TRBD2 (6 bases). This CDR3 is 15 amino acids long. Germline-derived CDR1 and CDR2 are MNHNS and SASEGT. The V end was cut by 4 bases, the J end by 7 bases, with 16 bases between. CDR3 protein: CASSARDLSIGELFF. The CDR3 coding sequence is TGTGCCAGCAGTGCAAGGGACTTGTCGATCGGGGAGCTGTTTTTT.

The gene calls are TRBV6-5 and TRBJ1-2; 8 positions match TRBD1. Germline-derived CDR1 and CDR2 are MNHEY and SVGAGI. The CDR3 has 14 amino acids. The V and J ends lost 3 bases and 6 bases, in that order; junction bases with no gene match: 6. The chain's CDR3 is CASSYSDRENGYTF. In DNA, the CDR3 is TGTGCCAGCAGTTATTCGGACAGGGAAAATGGCTACACCTTC.

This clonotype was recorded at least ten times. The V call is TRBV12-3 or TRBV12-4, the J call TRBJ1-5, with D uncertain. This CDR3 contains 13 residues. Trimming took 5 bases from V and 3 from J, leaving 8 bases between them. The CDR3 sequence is CASSTGPNQPQHF. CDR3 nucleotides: TGTGCCAGCAGTACCGGGCCCAATCAGCCCCAGCATTTT.

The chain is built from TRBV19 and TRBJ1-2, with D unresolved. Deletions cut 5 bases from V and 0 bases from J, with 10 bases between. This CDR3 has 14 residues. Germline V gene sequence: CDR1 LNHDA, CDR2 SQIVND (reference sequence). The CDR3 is CASSADGTNYGYTF. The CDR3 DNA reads TGTGCCAGTAGTGCAGACGGTACTAACTATGGCTACACCTTC.

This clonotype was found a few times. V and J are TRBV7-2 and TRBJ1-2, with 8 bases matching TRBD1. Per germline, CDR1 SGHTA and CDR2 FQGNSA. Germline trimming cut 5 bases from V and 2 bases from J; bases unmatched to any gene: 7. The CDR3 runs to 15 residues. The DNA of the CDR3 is TGTGCCAGCAGCCAAGGACAGGGAGTGAACTATGGCTACACCTTC. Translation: CASSQGQGVNYGYTF.

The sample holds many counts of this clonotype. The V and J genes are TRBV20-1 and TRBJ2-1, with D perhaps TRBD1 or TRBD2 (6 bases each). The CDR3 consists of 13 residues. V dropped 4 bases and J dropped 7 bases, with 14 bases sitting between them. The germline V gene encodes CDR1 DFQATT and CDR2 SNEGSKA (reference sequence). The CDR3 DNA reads TGCAGTGCTATTGGGGGGCGCGGAAATGAGCAGTTCTTC. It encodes CSAIGGRGNEQFF.

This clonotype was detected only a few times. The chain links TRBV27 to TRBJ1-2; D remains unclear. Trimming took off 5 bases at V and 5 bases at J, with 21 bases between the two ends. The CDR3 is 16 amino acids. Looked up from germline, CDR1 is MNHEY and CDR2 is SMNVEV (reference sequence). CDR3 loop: CASSPTKSWAGYGYTF. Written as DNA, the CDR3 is TGTGCCAGCAGTCCGACAAAATCGTGGGCTGGTTATGGCTACACCTTC.

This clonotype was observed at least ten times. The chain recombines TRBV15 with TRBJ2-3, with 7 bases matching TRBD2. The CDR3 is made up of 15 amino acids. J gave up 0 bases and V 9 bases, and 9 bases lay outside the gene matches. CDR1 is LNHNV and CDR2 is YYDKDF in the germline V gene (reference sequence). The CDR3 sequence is CATSPRRGSTDTQYF. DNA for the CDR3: TGTGCCACTTCACCGCGGCGGGGGAGCACAGATACGCAGTATTTT.

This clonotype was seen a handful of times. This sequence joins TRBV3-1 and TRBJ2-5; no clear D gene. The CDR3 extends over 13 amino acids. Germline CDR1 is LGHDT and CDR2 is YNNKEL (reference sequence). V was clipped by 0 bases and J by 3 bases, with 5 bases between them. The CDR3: CASSQEVEETQYF. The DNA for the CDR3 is TGTGCCAGCAGCCAAGAAGTAGAAGAGACCCAGTACTTC.

In nucleotides, the CDR3 is TGTGCCAGCAGGGACCCCCGGAATAGGCCTAACACTGAAGCTTTCTTT. It is translated as CASRDPRNRPNTEAFF. The chain combines TRBV6-1 with TRBJ1-1; D uncertain. The CDR3 length is 16 residues. V lost 6 bases and J lost 2, with 19 bases in between. Per the germline V gene, CDR1 is MNHNS and CDR2 is SASEGT.

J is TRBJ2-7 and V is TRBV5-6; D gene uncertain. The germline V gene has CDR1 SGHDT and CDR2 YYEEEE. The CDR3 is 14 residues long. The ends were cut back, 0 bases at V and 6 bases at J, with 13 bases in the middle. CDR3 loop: CASSLDLVGVEQYV. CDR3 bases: TGTGCCAGCAGCTTGGATTTAGTTGGGGTCGAGCAGTACGTC.

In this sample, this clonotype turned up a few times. CDR3: CSAHTGGDTGELFF. The CDR3 bases are TGCAGTGCGCATACAGGGGGGGACACCGGGGAGCTGTTTTTT. The chain joins TRBV20-1 to TRBJ2-2, with a weak D call TRBD1 (8 bases). The CDR3 runs to 14 residues. The V end was cut by 6 bases, the J end by 3 bases, with 14 bases between. Looked up from germline, CDR1 is DFQATT and CDR2 is SNEGSKA (reference sequence).

The CDR3 bases are TGCAGTGCTAGAGATCCAGGGCCCTATGGCTACACCTTC. It codes for CSARDPGPYGYTF. The chain links TRBV20-1 to TRBJ1-2, with D possibly being TRBD1 (5 bases). Germline V gene data show CDR1 as DFQATT and CDR2 as SNEGSKA (reference sequence). The CDR3 is 13 amino acids. V was cut by 0 bases and J by 4 bases, with 9 bases left in between.

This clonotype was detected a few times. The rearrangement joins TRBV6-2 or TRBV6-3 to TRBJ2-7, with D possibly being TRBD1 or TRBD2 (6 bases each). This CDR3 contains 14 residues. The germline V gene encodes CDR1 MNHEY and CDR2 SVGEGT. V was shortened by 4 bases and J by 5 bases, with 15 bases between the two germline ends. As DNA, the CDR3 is TGTGCCAGCAGTTGGGACGGGGGCCTCCACGAGCAGTACTTC. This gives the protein CASSWDGGLHEQYF.

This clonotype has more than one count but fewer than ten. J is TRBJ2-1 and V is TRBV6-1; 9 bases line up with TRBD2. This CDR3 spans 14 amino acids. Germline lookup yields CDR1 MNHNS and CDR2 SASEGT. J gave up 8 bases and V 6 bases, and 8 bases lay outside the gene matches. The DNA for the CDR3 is TGTGCCAGCAGGATTGGACTAGCGAGCGATGAGCAGTTCTTC. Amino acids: CASRIGLASDEQFF.

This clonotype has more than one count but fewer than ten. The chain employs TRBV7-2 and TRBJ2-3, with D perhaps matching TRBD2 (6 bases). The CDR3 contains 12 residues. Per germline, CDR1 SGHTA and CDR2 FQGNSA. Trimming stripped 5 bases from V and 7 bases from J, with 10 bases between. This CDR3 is CASSRRENTQYF. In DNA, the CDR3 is TGTGCCAGCAGCCGACGGGAGAATACGCAGTATTTT.

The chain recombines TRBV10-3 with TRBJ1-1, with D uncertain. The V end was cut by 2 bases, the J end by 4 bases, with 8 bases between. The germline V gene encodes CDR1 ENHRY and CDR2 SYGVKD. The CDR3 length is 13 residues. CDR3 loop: CAISETEGTEAFF. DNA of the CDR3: TGTGCCATCAGTGAGACGGAGGGCACTGAAGCTTTCTTT.

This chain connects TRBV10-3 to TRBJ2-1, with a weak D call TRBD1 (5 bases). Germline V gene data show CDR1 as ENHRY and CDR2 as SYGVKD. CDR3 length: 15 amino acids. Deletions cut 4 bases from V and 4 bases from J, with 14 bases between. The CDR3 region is CAISVGRVGYNEQFF. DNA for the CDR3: TGTGCCATCAGTGTAGGCAGGGTTGGATACAATGAGCAGTTCTTC.

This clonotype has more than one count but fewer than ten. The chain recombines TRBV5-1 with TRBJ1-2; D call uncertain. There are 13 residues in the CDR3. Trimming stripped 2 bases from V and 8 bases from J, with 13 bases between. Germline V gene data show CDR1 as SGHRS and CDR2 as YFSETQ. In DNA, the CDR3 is TGCGCCAGCAGCTTTTCCGATACGGCGGGCTACACCTTC. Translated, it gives CASSFSDTAGYTF.

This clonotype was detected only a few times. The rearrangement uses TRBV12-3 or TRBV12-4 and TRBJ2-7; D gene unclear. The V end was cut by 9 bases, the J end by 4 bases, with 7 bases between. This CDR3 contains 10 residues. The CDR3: CARYLYEQYV. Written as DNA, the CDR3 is TGTGCCAGGTATTTATACGAGCAGTACGTC.

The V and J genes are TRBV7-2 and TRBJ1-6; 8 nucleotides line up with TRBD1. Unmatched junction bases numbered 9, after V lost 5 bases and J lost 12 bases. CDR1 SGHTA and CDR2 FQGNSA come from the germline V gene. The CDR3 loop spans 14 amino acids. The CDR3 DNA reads TGTGCCAGCAGCCTGGTTGGGACAGGACTACCCCTCCACTTT. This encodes CASSLVGTGLPLHF.

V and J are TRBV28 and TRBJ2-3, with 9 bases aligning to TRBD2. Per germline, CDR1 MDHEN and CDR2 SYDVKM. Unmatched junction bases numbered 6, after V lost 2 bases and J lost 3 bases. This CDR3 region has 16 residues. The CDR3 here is CASSLISSGETDTQYF. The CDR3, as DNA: TGTGCCAGCAGTTTAATTTCTAGCGGGGAGACAGATACGCAGTATTTT.

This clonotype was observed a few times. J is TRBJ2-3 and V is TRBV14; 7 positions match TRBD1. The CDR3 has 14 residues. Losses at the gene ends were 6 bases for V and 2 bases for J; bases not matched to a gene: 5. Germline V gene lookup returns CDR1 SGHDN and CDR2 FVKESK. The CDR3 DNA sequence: TGTGCCAGCAGTTACAGGGGTATCACAGATACGCAGTATTTT. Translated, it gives CASSYRGITDTQYF. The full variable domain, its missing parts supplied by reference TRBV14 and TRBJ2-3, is EAGVTQFPSHSVIEKGQTVTLRCDPISGHDNLYWYRRVMGKEIKFLLHFVKESKQDESGMPNNRFLAERTGGTYSTLKVQPAELEDSGVYFCASSYRGITDTQYFGPGTRLTVL.

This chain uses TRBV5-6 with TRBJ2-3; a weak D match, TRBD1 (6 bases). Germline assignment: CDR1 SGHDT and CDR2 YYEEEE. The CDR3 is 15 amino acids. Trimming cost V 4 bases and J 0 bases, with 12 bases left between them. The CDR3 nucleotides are TGTGCCAGCAGCCCGTACAGGGTCAGCACAGATACGCAGTATTTT. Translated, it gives CASSPYRVSTDTQYF.

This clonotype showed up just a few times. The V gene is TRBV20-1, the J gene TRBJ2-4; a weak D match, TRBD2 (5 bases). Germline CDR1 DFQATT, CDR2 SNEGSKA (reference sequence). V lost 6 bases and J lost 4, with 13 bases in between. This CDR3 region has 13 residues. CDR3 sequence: CSAKWRLKNIQYF. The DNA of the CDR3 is TGCAGTGCCAAATGGAGGTTGAAAAACATTCAGTACTTC.

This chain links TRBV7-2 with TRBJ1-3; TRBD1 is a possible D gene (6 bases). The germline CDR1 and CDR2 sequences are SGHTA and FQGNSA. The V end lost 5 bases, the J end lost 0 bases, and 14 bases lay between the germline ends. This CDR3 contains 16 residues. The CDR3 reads CASSIQGLDSGNTIYF. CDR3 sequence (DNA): TGTGCCAGCAGCATACAGGGCCTTGACTCTGGAAACACCATATATTTT. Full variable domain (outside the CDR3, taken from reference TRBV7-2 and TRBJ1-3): GAGVSQSPSNKVTEKGKDVELRCDPISGHTALYWYRQSLGQGLEFLIYFQGNSAPDKSGLPSDRFSAERTGGSVSTLTIQRTQQEDSAVYLCASSIQGLDSGNTIYFGEGSWLTVV.

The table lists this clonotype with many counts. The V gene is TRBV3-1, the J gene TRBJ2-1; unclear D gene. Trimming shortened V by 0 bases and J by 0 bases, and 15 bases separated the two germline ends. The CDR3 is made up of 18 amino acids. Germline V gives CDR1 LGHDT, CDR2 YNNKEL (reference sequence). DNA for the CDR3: TGTGCCAGCAGCCAAGATGGGCCCCCAGTTCGCTCCTACAATGAGCAGTTCTTC. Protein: CASSQDGPPVRSYNEQFF.